The present T cell receptor beta chain was sequenced within a study of blood T cell repertoires in COVID-19. TCRdb's table, derived via immunoSEQ multiplex PCR, lists solely in-frame clones and lacks some. The table includes about 81,000 clones, around nine tenths detected once. V was pared by 5 bases and J by 5 bases, with 8 bases of the junction left unmatched. CDR1 is SGHTA and CDR2 is FQGNSA in the germline V gene. CDR3 length: 15 amino acids. The V call is TRBV7-2, the J call TRBJ2-5; the match to TRBD1 covers 10 bases. This TCR was sampled from a woman at least 80 years old with acute or convalescent COVID-19. Input material: peripheral blood. CDR3 in amino acids: CASSPTGGGWETQYF. The CDR3 region has the DNA TGTGCCAGCAGCCCGACAGGGGGCGGGTGGGAGACCCAGTACTTC.